This T cell receptor beta chain was sequenced in a study of blood T cells in healthy people across ages. Comments on this clonotype: Its cognate antigen is unknown.

Germline values: CDR1 MNHEY, CDR2 SMNVEV (reference sequence). The CDR3 runs 15 residues. The germline V and J ends were trimmed by 3 bases and 0 bases, with 10 bases remaining between them. About 9.9 milliliters of peripheral blood were drawn from each donor. No fewer than 6 micrograms of total RNA were isolated from every sample. General study results and limits: Comparison with aged donors showed that long-lived donors had more naive CD4+ cells and higher diversity. PBMC samples, being unsorted, prevented any conclusive comparison of naive and antigen-experienced cells.

Primers used in a second PCR of roughly 6 to 12 cycles were a sample-barcoded 5' primer and a J-beta primer mix. One entry per CDR3 protein results from TCRdb running MiXCR on the 5' RACE reads. Here the sample spans approximately 800,000 distinct CDR3 sequences, roughly 60% being singletons. The chain uses TRBV27 and TRBJ2-3; D is uncertain. The specimen sequenced was blood. The TCR comes from a man aged 25-40 years in good health. The CDR3 sequence: CASSLAIPSTDTQYF. Here the CDR3 DNA reads TGTGCCAGCAGTTTGGCAATACCTAGCACAGATACGCAGTATTTT.